The 4 T cell receptor beta chains presented below share a single source sample, sequenced in a study of blood T cell repertoires in COVID-19. Method: immunoSEQ multiplex PCR; TCRdb's copy keeps in-frame clones and lacks some. The sample has approximately 220,000 clones; about nine tenths are singletons. Sequencing was performed on peripheral blood. These TCRs come from a man aged 35 to 55 with acute or convalescent COVID-19.

The gene calls are TRBV4-1 and TRBJ1-3; D is unclear. The germline V and J ends were trimmed by 0 bases and 1 base, with 10 bases remaining between them. Germline V gene data show CDR1 as MGHRA and CDR2 as YSYEKL. The CDR3 loop spans 16 amino acids. The CDR3 coding sequence is TGCGCCAGCAGCCAAGATCTGGCGGGTTCTGGAAACACCATATATTTT. Amino acid sequence: CASSQDLAGSGNTIYF.

The gene calls are TRBV29-1 and TRBJ1-2; D gene unclear. This CDR3 region has 13 residues. From germline, CDR1 is SQVTM and CDR2 ANQGSEA. With 7 bases removed from V and 4 bases from J, the gap between germline ends came to 16 bases. The CDR3 region has the DNA TGCAGCGCTAACATAAACCCAATCTATGGCTACACCTTC. Translating gives CSANINPIYGYTF.

V gene TRBV7-3 combines with J gene TRBJ2-3, with 10 positions matching TRBD2. CDR1 is SGHTA and CDR2 is FQGTGA in the germline V gene. CDR3 size: 16 residues. After removal of 1 base from V and 6 bases from J, the junction contained 7 bases not matched to a gene. The CDR3, as DNA: TGTGCCAGCAGCTTAAGCCTAGCGGGGGCTGGTGATACGCAGTATTTT. It translates to CASSLSLAGAGDTQYF.

The chain links TRBV27 to TRBJ2-1; 11 bases are a match to TRBD1. This CDR3 is built from 16 residues. Germline V gene lookup returns CDR1 MNHEY and CDR2 SMNVEV (reference sequence). V shed 2 bases and J 7 bases; nucleotides not matched to a gene: 7. CDR3 bases: TGTGCCAGCAGTTTAGTGGTCGGGACAGGGGGGAATGAGCAGTTCTTC. This codes for CASSLVVGTGGNEQFF.